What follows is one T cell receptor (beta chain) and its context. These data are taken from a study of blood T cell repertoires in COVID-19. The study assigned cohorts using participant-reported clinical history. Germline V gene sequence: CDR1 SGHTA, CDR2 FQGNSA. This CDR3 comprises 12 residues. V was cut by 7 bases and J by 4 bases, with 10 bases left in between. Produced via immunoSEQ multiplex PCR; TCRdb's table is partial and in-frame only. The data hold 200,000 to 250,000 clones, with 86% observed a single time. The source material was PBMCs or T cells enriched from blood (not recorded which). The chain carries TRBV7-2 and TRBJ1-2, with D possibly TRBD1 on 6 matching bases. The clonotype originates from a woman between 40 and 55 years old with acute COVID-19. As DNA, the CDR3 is TGTGCCAGCAAGGACAGCATCTATGGCTACACCTTC. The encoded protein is CASKDSIYGYTF. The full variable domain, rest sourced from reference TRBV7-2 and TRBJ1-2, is GAGVSQSPSNKVTEKGKDVELRCDPISGHTALYWYRQSLGQGLEFLIYFQGNSAPDKSGLPSDRFSAERTGGSVSTLTIQRTQQEDSAVYLCASKDSIYGYTFGSGTRLTVV.